Sequencing of this T cell receptor (beta chain) was carried out in a study of T cell responses to AZD1222 COVID-19 vaccine. Findings of the study overall: At 160-218 and 743-854, vaccine-associated CD4 TCRs were dominant, and they spanned spike.

As regards this clone: Its antigen is currently unknown.

V was trimmed by 0 bases and J by 2 bases, leaving 17 bases between them. CDR3 length: 16 amino acids. Germline V CDR1 and CDR2: GTSNPN, SVGIG (reference sequence). Assay: immunoSEQ multiplex PCR; the TCRdb copy retains only in-frame clones and omits some. The sample lists 150,000 to 200,000 clones, about 90% seen once, with 4.3% in the top ten. This chain connects TRBV30 to TRBJ2-7, with D possibly being TRBD1 (6 bases). The TCR originated in an adult who received the MenACWY meningococcal vaccine as a control. The sequenced sample was peripheral blood, obtained 28 days after the second dose of the MenACWY control vaccine. This CDR3 is CAWSVLQGSPPYEQYF. CDR3 coding DNA: TGTGCCTGGAGTGTACTTCAGGGGAGCCCACCCTACGAGCAGTACTTC.